A selection of T cell receptor beta chains follows, all from one sample in a study of T cell repertoires in cytomegalovirus infection. Via MiXCR, TCRdb re-called the reads, giving one row per CDR3 protein. In the table there are 230,000 or so distinct CDR3 sequences, 35% to 40% of which are singletons. Their recognized antigens are unknown. Sequenced material: CD8+ T cells from cultured PBMCs, taken from culture after CMV antigen stimulation. The receptors come from a human donor in good health (CMV status not recorded). Some clones in this sample may be carry-over from other donors' samples. Each CDR3 is given with its conserved first and last residue. Each record gives: D gene, CDR3 length, clone size, V gene, J gene, CDR3 protein, CDR3 DNA. D genes are given only for firm matches. Clone size appears in some rows only: once, few, many, or a class for an expanded clone.

D: .
length: 13
size: .
V: TRBV27
J: TRBJ1-5
CDR3: CASSLAVNQPQHF
DNA: TGTGCCAGCAGTTTGGCGGTGAATCAGCCCCAGCATTTT

D: .
length: 17
size: .
V: TRBV4-1
J: TRBJ1-5
CDR3: CASSQDFQPRGNQPQHF
DNA: TGCGCCAGCAGCCAAGATTTCCAGCCCCGGGGCAATCAGCCCCAGCATTTT

D: .
length: 14
size: many
V: TRBV19
J: TRBJ1-5
CDR3: CASSIGSDYQPQHF
DNA: TGTGCCAGTAGTATAGGCAGTGACTACCAACCCCAGCATTTT

D: .
length: 16
size: .
V: TRBV28
J: TRBJ1-1
CDR3: CASSPSYTRMNTEAFF
DNA: TGTGCCAGCAGTCCCTCATATACAAGAATGAACACTGAAGCTTTCTTT

D: TRBD2
length: 17
size: .
V: TRBV7-3
J: TRBJ2-1
CDR3: CASSLPTLAGAPNEQFF
DNA: TGTGCCAGCAGCTTACCCACTCTAGCGGGGGCCCCAAATGAGCAGTTCTTC

D: .
length: 16
size: once
V: TRBV3-1
J: TRBJ2-1
CDR3: CASSPHRLNPGYEQFF
DNA: TGTGCCAGCAGCCCCCACCGGCTTAATCCGGGCTATGAGCAGTTCTTC

D: .
length: 15
size: .
V: TRBV11-2
J: TRBJ2-5
CDR3: CASSLVRPGGETQYF
DNA: TGTGCCAGCAGCTTAGTTCGGCCAGGAGGGGAGACCCAGTACTTC

D: .
length: 12
size: .
V: TRBV6-1
J: TRBJ2-7
CDR3: CASSYGPYEQYF
DNA: TGTGCCAGCAGTTACGGACCCTACGAGCAGTACTTC

D: .
length: 14
size: .
V: TRBV28
J: TRBJ2-7
CDR3: CASIPRDGRYEQYF
DNA: TGTGCCAGCATCCCCCGGGACGGACGCTACGAGCAGTACTTC

D: TRBD1
length: 16
size: .
V: TRBV4-1
J: TRBJ1-1
CDR3: CASSQAGQNLNTEAFF
DNA: TGCGCCAGCAGCCAAGCGGGACAGAATCTGAACACTGAAGCTTTCTTT

D: .
length: 16
size: .
V: TRBV7-9
J: TRBJ2-5
CDR3: CASSFRGSGPQETQYF
DNA: TGTGCCAGCAGCTTCCGGGGTAGCGGTCCCCAAGAGACCCAGTACTTC

D: TRBD2
length: 18
size: few
V: TRBV7-9
J: TRBJ2-1
CDR3: CASTPASGSVLAYNEQFF
DNA: TGTGCCAGCACCCCAGCTAGCGGGAGTGTCCTCGCCTACAATGAGCAGTTCTTC

D: .
length: 16
size: few
V: TRBV11-2
J: TRBJ2-5
CDR3: CASSLGAGGVRETQYF
DNA: TGTGCCAGCAGCTTAGGGGCCGGGGGAGTCCGTGAGACCCAGTACTTC

D: .
length: 14
size: .
V: TRBV28
J: TRBJ2-7
CDR3: CASSLLSGLYEQYF
DNA: TGTGCCAGCAGTTTATTATCAGGGCTCTACGAGCAGTACTTC

D: .
length: 14
size: few
V: TRBV14
J: TRBJ2-3
CDR3: CASSQEGVVDTQYF
DNA: TGTGCCAGCAGCCAAGAAGGGGTGGTAGATACGCAGTATTTT

D: .
length: 14
size: .
V: TRBV5-1
J: TRBJ2-3
CDR3: CASSSPDSTDTQYF
DNA: TGCGCCAGCAGCTCCCCCGATAGCACAGATACGCAGTATTTT

D: TRBD2
length: 16
size: .
V: TRBV7-9
J: TRBJ2-3
CDR3: CASSLGLAGTTDTQYF
DNA: TGTGCCAGCAGCTTAGGTCTAGCGGGAACCACAGATACGCAGTATTTT

D: .
length: 13
size: few
V: TRBV5-5
J: TRBJ2-1
CDR3: CASSSDMDNEQFF
DNA: TGTGCCAGCAGCTCGGACATGGACAATGAGCAGTTCTTC

D: .
length: 14
size: .
V: TRBV19
J: TRBJ2-6
CDR3: CASSGAGWANVLTF
DNA: TGTGCCAGTAGTGGGGCAGGTTGGGCCAACGTCCTGACTTTC

D: .
length: 12
size: few
V: TRBV27
J: TRBJ2-7
CDR3: CASSGQSYEQYF
DNA: TGTGCCAGCAGTGGACAATCCTACGAGCAGTACTTC

D: .
length: 11
size: .
V: TRBV11-2
J: TRBJ2-2
CDR3: CASRWGGELFF
DNA: TGTGCCAGCAGATGGGGCGGGGAGCTGTTTTTT

D: .
length: 16
size: .
V: TRBV27
J: TRBJ1-3
CDR3: CASSQGWGVPPNTIYF
DNA: TGTGCCAGCTCCCAAGGATGGGGGGTTCCTCCGAACACCATATATTTT

D: .
length: 16
size: many
V: TRBV7-3
J: TRBJ2-3
CDR3: CASSPAAGSPTDTQYF
DNA: TGTGCCAGCAGCCCGGCCGCAGGCTCGCCCACAGATACGCAGTATTTT

D: .
length: 13
size: once
V: TRBV6-6
J: TRBJ2-1
CDR3: CASSSGGNNEQFF
DNA: TGTGCCAGCAGTTCCGGTGGCAACAATGAGCAGTTCTTC

D: .
length: 13
size: .
V: TRBV27
J: TRBJ1-1
CDR3: CASSVSVGTEAFF
DNA: TGTGCCAGCAGCGTCAGCGTAGGAACTGAAGCTTTCTTT

D: TRBD2
length: 16
size: few
V: TRBV6-1
J: TRBJ2-2
CDR3: CASSLRTSGATGELFF
DNA: TGTGCCAGCAGTCTCCGGACTAGCGGGGCCACCGGGGAGCTGTTTTTT

D: .
length: 15
size: .
V: TRBV19
J: TRBJ1-1
CDR3: CASSSAGHGNTEAFF
DNA: TGTGCCAGTAGTTCCGCGGGACACGGGAACACTGAAGCTTTCTTT

D: TRBD1
length: 15
size: few
V: TRBV7-6
J: TRBJ2-7
CDR3: CASSPRPDRGNEQYF
DNA: TGTGCCAGCAGCCCAAGACCGGACAGGGGAAACGAGCAGTACTTC

D: .
length: 12
size: .
V: TRBV7-2
J: TRBJ1-2
CDR3: CASSLDRNGYTF
DNA: TGTGCCAGCAGCTTAGACCGGAATGGCTACACCTTC

D: .
length: 13
size: many
V: TRBV12-3/TRBV12-4
J: TRBJ1-1
CDR3: CASSLKGRTEAFF
DNA: TGTGCCAGCAGTTTGAAGGGGAGAACTGAAGCTTTCTTT

D: .
length: 15
size: .
V: TRBV7-4
J: TRBJ1-1
CDR3: CASSDWGHLNTEAFF
DNA: TGTGCCAGCAGCGACTGGGGACACTTGAACACTGAAGCTTTCTTT

D: TRBD2
length: 14
size: .
V: TRBV9
J: TRBJ2-7
CDR3: CASSVASGRYEQYF
DNA: TGTGCCAGCAGCGTCGCTAGCGGGAGATACGAGCAGTACTTC